Each of the 29 T cell receptor beta chains below was sequenced from the same sample in a study of PD-1 blockade in classical Hodgkin lymphoma. Repertoires were generated with immunoSEQ multiplex PCR, while TCRdb's copy carries only in-frame clones and drops some. The profile shows approximately 46,000 clones, roughly 73% of them singletons. Every single patient, without exception, relapsed after autologous stem cell transplantation, and brentuximab vedotin exposure varied. The sequenced sample was peripheral blood mononuclear cells (PBMCs), obtained at baseline. These receptors all stem from a human donor with classical Hodgkin lymphoma.

This clone was seen a few times. The CDR3 here is CASSPRTGPSGYTF. The CDR3 coding sequence is TGTGCCAGCAGTCCTCGGACAGGGCCCTCTGGCTACACCTTC. V usage is TRBV6-1 and J usage is TRBJ1-2, with 8 bases matching TRBD1. CDR3 size: 14 residues. CDR1 MNHNS and CDR2 SASEGT come from the germline V gene. Trimming removed 5 bases from V and 7 bases from J; junction bases left unmatched: 9.

Only a few counts were recorded for this clone. The chain joins TRBV7-9 to TRBJ2-7; possibly TRBD1 or TRBD2 for D (5 bases each). The CDR3 has 15 residues. The V gene lost 8 bases and the J gene lost 5 bases, with 22 bases spanning the gap. The germline gives CDR1 SEHNR, CDR2 FQNEAQ (reference sequence). This CDR3 reads CASSPRGAMSNEQYF. CDR3 nucleotide sequence: TGTGCCAGCTCCCCTCGGGGCGCTATGAGCAACGAGCAGTACTTC.

The V and J genes are TRBV6-6 and TRBJ1-2; no reliable D call. CDR3 length equals 12 residues. Trimming left V 8 bases short and J 5 bases short, with 12 bases between. CDR1 and CDR2 from the germline V gene are MNHNY and SVGAGI (reference sequence). The CDR3 spells CASVSGSYGYTF. CDR3 nucleotides: TGTGCCAGCGTCTCAGGATCTTATGGCTACACCTTC.

The chain joins TRBV30 to TRBJ2-3; D not resolved. This CDR3 has 16 amino acids. CDR1 is GTSNPN and CDR2 is SVGIG in the germline V gene (reference sequence). Trimming removed 0 bases at V and 0 bases at J, with 13 bases between. Written as DNA, the CDR3 is TGTGCCTGGAGTGTACTACCAGATCCTAGCACAGATACGCAGTATTTT. Translation gives CAWSVLPDPSTDTQYF.

The V gene is TRBV5-1, the J gene TRBJ2-1, with 7 bases matching TRBD1. V lost 2 bases, J lost 7 bases, and 6 bases stayed unmatched. The germline V gene has CDR1 SGHRS and CDR2 YFSETQ. This CDR3 has 14 amino acids. This CDR3 reads CASSFKGAGNEQFF. In DNA form, the CDR3 reads TGCGCCAGCAGCTTCAAGGGGGCGGGTAATGAGCAGTTCTTC.

This chain uses TRBV10-1 with TRBJ2-5; D is undetermined. CDR1 and CDR2 (germline): WNHNN, SYGVQD (reference sequence). The CDR3 has 14 residues. Trimming removed 0 bases from V and 2 bases from J, with 7 bases in between. The CDR3 DNA reads as TGCGCCAGCAGTGAGTCGACGGATCAAGAGACCCAGTACTTC. It codes for CASSESTDQETQYF.

The chain joins TRBV6-5 to TRBJ2-5; possibly TRBD1 for D (7 bases). The V end lost 0 bases, the J end lost 5 bases, and 13 bases lay between the germline ends. CDR3 length equals 15 residues. Per the germline V gene, CDR1 is MNHEY and CDR2 is SVGAGI. The CDR3: CASSYSGAGGETQYF. Here the CDR3 DNA reads TGTGCCAGCAGTTACTCTGGTGCAGGGGGGGAGACCCAGTACTTC.

The V and J genes are TRBV5-4 and TRBJ1-5, with D perhaps matching TRBD1 (6 bases). Trimming shortened V by 3 bases and J by 1 base, and 23 bases separated the two germline ends. This CDR3 comprises 19 residues. Germline CDR1 reads SGHNT; CDR2 reads YYREEE (reference sequence). CDR3 nucleotide sequence: TGTGCCAGCAGCTACCTCGGGGGGGGGCCAGGGAGGAGCAATCAGCCCCAGCATTTT. Amino acids: CASSYLGGGPGRSNQPQHF.

The chain has TRBV19 and TRBJ2-7, with a weak D call TRBD1 (6 bases). Germline lookup yields CDR1 LNHDA and CDR2 SQIVND (reference sequence). The CDR3 runs to 14 residues. V was cut by 5 bases and J by 5 bases, with 16 bases left in between. The CDR3 protein is CASSLQGTTHEQYF. The DNA of the CDR3 is TGTGCCAGTAGTTTACAGGGAACTACCCACGAGCAGTACTTC.

The CDR3 spells CASGKSSNQPQHF. DNA of the CDR3: TGTGCCAGCGGTAAGAGCTCCAATCAGCCCCAGCATTTT. The chain has TRBV9 and TRBJ1-5; D is ambiguous. V lost 7 bases to trimming and J lost 3 bases, with 11 bases between them. The CDR3 has 13 amino acids. Germline values: CDR1 SGDLS, CDR2 YYNGEE.

The rearrangement links TRBV30 to TRBJ1-4, with 10 bases fitting TRBD1. V lost 2 bases and J lost 8; bases outside the gene matches: 5. This CDR3 has 14 residues. Germline assignment: CDR1 GTSNPN and CDR2 SVGIG (reference sequence). Written as DNA, the CDR3 is TGTGCCTGGAGTTGGGGACAGGGGAACGAAAAACTGTTTTTT. Protein sequence: CAWSWGQGNEKLFF.

The rearrangement joins TRBV2 to TRBJ2-1; maybe TRBD1 (6 bases). The CDR3 has 14 amino acids. V lost 7 bases, J lost 3 bases, and 13 bases lay in between. CDR1 and CDR2 from the germline V gene are SNHLY and FYNNEI. The CDR3 here is CASTGQGNYNEQFF. The CDR3 coding sequence is TGTGCCAGCACAGGGCAGGGGAACTACAATGAGCAGTTCTTC.

The chain uses TRBV2 and TRBJ2-5; the D is unclear. Between the trimmed V and J ends, which lost 4 bases and 4 bases, there was a span of 10 bases. This CDR3 spans 13 amino acids. Germline CDR1 is SNHLY and CDR2 is FYNNEI. CDR3 protein: CASSGLSGETQYF. CDR3 bases: TGTGCCAGCAGTGGCCTCAGTGGAGAGACCCAGTACTTC.

This clone was seen only once. V gene TRBV7-9 combines with J gene TRBJ1-2; TRBD1 agrees at 9 bases. With 8 bases clipped from V and 4 bases from J, the junction kept 2 bases outside the gene matches. The V gene's germline CDR1 is SEHNR and CDR2 FQNEAQ (reference sequence). The CDR3 sequence is 12 residues long. The CDR3 bases are TGTGCCAGCGGGACAGGGACCTATGGCTACACCTTC. Amino acid sequence: CASGTGTYGYTF.

Worth noting for this clone: Other DNA sequences in the same sample also yield this CDR3. This chain uses TRBV14 with TRBJ2-7; 11 positions match TRBD2. V was clipped by 1 base and J by 0 bases; unmatched bases: 2. This CDR3 region has 16 residues. Germline V lookup: CDR1 SGHDN, CDR2 FVKESK. The CDR3 DNA reads TGTGCCAGCAGCCAAGGGACTAGCGGGCTCTCCTACGAGCAGTACTTC. Residues: CASSQGTSGLSYEQYF.

CDR3 sequence (DNA): TGTGCCAGCAGCTTAAACAGTATTAACTACGAGCAGTACTTC. Its protein is CASSLNSINYEQYF. The genes are TRBV11-1 and TRBJ2-7; no clear D. This CDR3 contains 14 residues. Deletions cut 2 bases from V and 3 bases from J, with 11 bases between. CDR1 is SGHAT and CDR2 is FQDESV in the germline V gene (reference sequence).

The V and J genes are TRBV30 and TRBJ2-1; TRBD2 matches at 9 bases. This CDR3 has 14 residues. Unmatched junction bases numbered 8, after V lost 4 bases and J lost 7 bases. CDR1 is GTSNPN and CDR2 is SVGIG in the germline V gene (reference sequence). The CDR3 sequence: CAWTLGLAGNEQFF. In DNA, the CDR3 is TGTGCCTGGACCCTGGGGCTAGCGGGGAATGAGCAGTTCTTC.

The rearrangement uses TRBV6-5 and TRBJ1-6, with D hard to call. CDR1 and CDR2 (germline): MNHEY, SVGAGI. This CDR3 has 13 amino acids. V shed 4 bases and J shed 3 bases, with 4 bases lying between them. CDR3 DNA: TGTGCCAGCAGTTGGGGCTATAATTCACCCCTCCACTTT. Amino acid sequence: CASSWGYNSPLHF.

The V gene is TRBV10-3, the J gene TRBJ1-1; TRBD1 is a possible D gene (5 bases). Trimming stripped 3 bases from V and 6 bases from J, with 14 bases between. CDR3 length: 14 amino acids. In germline, CDR1 is ENHRY, CDR2 SYGVKD. The CDR3 nucleotides are TGTGCCATCAGTGACGGGGGACGGGTGGCTGAAGCTTTCTTT. The encoded protein is CAISDGGRVAEAFF.

The rearrangement uses TRBV9 and TRBJ1-2, with D maybe TRBD1 (6 bases). Trimming left V 0 bases short and J 6 bases short, with 9 bases between. Germline lookup yields CDR1 SGDLS and CDR2 YYNGEE. The CDR3 consists of 13 residues. DNA of the CDR3: TGTGCCAGCAGCGTAGCTTCAGGGGATGGCTACACCTTC. Its translation is CASSVASGDGYTF.

The chain employs TRBV11-3 and TRBJ2-7; 8 bases map to TRBD1. Germline CDR1 is SGHNT and CDR2 is YENEEA. The CDR3 is 14 residues long. The ends lost 1 base at V and 4 bases at J; junction bases unmatched: 3. CDR3 nucleotides: TGTGCCAGCAGCTTAGCAGGGGGCGGTTACGAGCAGTACTTC. It is translated as CASSLAGGGYEQYF.

In this sample, this clone turned up many times. This sequence joins TRBV5-4 and TRBJ2-5; perhaps D is TRBD1 or TRBD2 (6 bases each). The CDR3 length is 15 residues. The V and J ends lost 4 bases and 4 bases respectively, with 17 bases between them. The germline V gene encodes CDR1 SGHNT and CDR2 YYREEE (reference sequence). This CDR3 reads CASSPRGGKRETQYF. The CDR3 DNA sequence: TGTGCCAGCAGCCCCAGGGGAGGAAAGAGAGAGACCCAGTACTTC.

The chain recombines TRBV4-1 with TRBJ2-2; the D gene could be TRBD1 or TRBD2 (6 bases each). The CDR3 contains 16 residues. V lost 1 base and J lost 7, with 16 bases in between. Looked up from germline, CDR1 is MGHRA and CDR2 is YSYEKL. The CDR3 is CASSQVVRGRGGELFF. CDR3 nucleotide sequence: TGCGCCAGCAGCCAAGTAGTCCGGGGGCGAGGCGGGGAGCTGTTTTTT.

This clone was picked up a small number of times. This chain connects TRBV6-5 to TRBJ2-7; D is possibly TRBD1 (5 bases). This CDR3 has 15 amino acids. Germline CDR1 and CDR2: MNHEY and SVGAGI. The V and J ends lost 4 bases and 3 bases respectively, with 16 bases between them. The CDR3 reads CASSLVWGTNYEQYF. The CDR3 region has the DNA TGTGCCAGCAGTTTGGTGTGGGGCACGAACTACGAGCAGTACTTC.

The genes are TRBV9 and TRBJ2-2, with D hard to call. Deletions cut 0 bases from V and 4 bases from J, with 7 bases between. The CDR3 is 14 residues long. Per the germline V gene, CDR1 is SGDLS and CDR2 is YYNGEE. The CDR3 sequence is CASSVGSPTGELFF. In nucleotides, the CDR3 is TGTGCCAGCAGCGTAGGCAGTCCCACCGGGGAGCTGTTTTTT.

The chain recombines TRBV28 with TRBJ2-7; 15 bases line up with TRBD2. The germline CDR1 and CDR2 sequences are MDHEN and SYDVKM. This CDR3 comprises 14 residues. The ends lost 6 bases at V and 3 bases at J; junction bases unmatched: 0. The CDR3 DNA is TGTGCCAGCAGGGGACTAGCGGGGGGCTACGAGCAGTACTTC. Its translation: CASRGLAGGYEQYF.

The J gene is TRBJ2-5, the V gene TRBV11-3; the D is unclear. Germline V lookup: CDR1 SGHNT, CDR2 YENEEA. The CDR3 runs 14 residues. V was pared by 5 bases and J by 3 bases, with 13 bases between. The CDR3 loop is CASSLRTAEETQYF. As DNA, the CDR3 is TGTGCCAGCAGCCTGCGGACCGCTGAAGAGACCCAGTACTTC.

By share of the sample, this clone is medium-sized (0.01 to 0.1%). This chain connects TRBV19 to TRBJ1-1; unclear D gene. Trimming shortened V by 1 base and J by 5 bases, and 5 bases separated the two germline ends. This CDR3 has 12 amino acids. Germline-derived CDR1 and CDR2 are LNHDA and SQIVND (reference sequence). CDR3 bases: TGTGCCAGTAGTATAGGAATGACTGAAGCTTTCTTT. It yields the protein CASSIGMTEAFF.

V and J are TRBV28 and TRBJ1-2, with D unclear. Trimming left V 3 bases short and J 7 bases short, with 21 bases between. This CDR3 is 16 amino acids long. CDR1 and CDR2 from the germline V gene are MDHEN and SYDVKM. CDR3 DNA: TGTGCCAGCAGTTTGGAGTCACGGGGATTGTCAGGTGGCTACACCTTC. Amino acids: CASSLESRGLSGGYTF.